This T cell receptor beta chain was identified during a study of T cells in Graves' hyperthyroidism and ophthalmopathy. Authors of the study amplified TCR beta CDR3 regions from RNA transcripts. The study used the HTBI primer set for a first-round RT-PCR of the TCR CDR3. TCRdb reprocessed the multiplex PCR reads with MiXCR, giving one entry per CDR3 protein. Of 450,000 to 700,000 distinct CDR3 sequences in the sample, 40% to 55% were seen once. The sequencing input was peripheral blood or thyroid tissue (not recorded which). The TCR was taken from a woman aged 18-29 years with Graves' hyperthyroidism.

The CDR3 DNA follows: TGTGCCAGCACCGTTACGGGGGAGACCCAGTACTTC. Amino acids: CASTVTGETQYF. The V and J genes are TRBV7-2 and TRBJ2-5, with TRBD2 as a possible D gene (5 bases). The V end was cut by 7 bases, the J end by 5 bases, with 11 bases between. The CDR3 is 12 amino acids. From germline, CDR1 is SGHTA and CDR2 FQGNSA.